Listed below are T cell receptor beta chains from one sample, sequenced in a study of cytomegalovirus exposure and HLA in healthy donors. Only in-frame clones appear in the TCRdb table, and some are missing; sequencing was by immunoSEQ multiplex PCR. The sample records 150,000 to 200,000 clones, 80% being singletons. The sample consisted of PBMCs. These TCRs come from a man aged 30 to 45 in good health and CMV-seropositive. Both conserved end residues are part of each CDR3. D genes are given only for firm matches. Not all rows give a size; the values are once, few, many and, for expanded clones, a class.

>.|once|TRBV11-3|TRBJ2-7
TGTGCCAGCAGCTTAGGTGCCAGTTCCTACGAGCAGTACTTC
CASSLGASSYEQYF
>.|.|TRBV2|TRBJ2-7
TGTGCCAGCAGGCCCCCGAGGGCCGGTGACGAGCAGTACTTC
CASRPPRAGDEQYF
>.|.|TRBV11-3|TRBJ2-5
TGTGCCAGCAGCTTAATCGGCGGAGTAGGAGCGGAGACCCAGTACTTC
CASSLIGGVGAETQYF
>.|few|TRBV6-5|TRBJ2-7
TGTGCCAGCAGTTACTGGGCAGGGTACTTC
CASSYWAGYF
>TRBD1|.|TRBV7-2|TRBJ1-2
TGTGCCAGCAGCTCGGGACAGGGATATGGCTACACCTTC
CASSSGQGYGYTF
>.|.|TRBV25-1|TRBJ1-1
TGTGCCAGCAGGGACAGAAGGAACACTGAAGCTTTCTTT
CASRDRRNTEAFF
>TRBD2|.|TRBV4-1|TRBJ2-5
TGCGCCAGCAGCCAAGTCCCGGCGGGAGGCTTGTGGGAGACCCAGTACTTC
CASSQVPAGGLWETQYF
>.|.|TRBV11-3|TRBJ1-5
TGTGCCAGCAGCCGTCCCCCAGACTCAGCCCATCAGCCCCAGCATTTT
CASSRPPDSAHQPQHF
>.|.|TRBV5-8|TRBJ2-1
TGTGCCAGCAGCCAGGGGGGCCCCTACAATGAGCAGTTCTTC
CASSQGGPYNEQFF
>TRBD2|.|TRBV7-9|TRBJ2-1
TGTGCCAGCAGCTTAGAGGGTAGCGGGAGGGCGAGGCAGTTCTTC
CASSLEGSGRARQFF
>TRBD2|.|TRBV11-3|TRBJ2-7
TGTGCCAGCAGCTTAGTTGGGGGGGAAATGGACGAGCAGTACTTC
CASSLVGGEMDEQYF
>.|.|TRBV5-1|TRBJ1-3
TGCGCCAGCAGCTTAGGACAGTCCTCTGGAAACACCATATATTTT
CASSLGQSSGNTIYF
>.|.|TRBV2|TRBJ1-6
TGTGCCAGCAGTGGGACAAGAAATAATTCACCCCTCCACTTT
CASSGTRNNSPLHF
>TRBD2|.|TRBV10-3|TRBJ2-5
TGTGCCATCAGTAGACTAGCGGAAGAGACCCAGTACTTC
CAISRLAEETQYF
>.|.|TRBV19|TRBJ1-4
TGTGCCAGTAGTCCCGCAGGGGCAGGTAATGAAAAACTGTTTTTT
CASSPAGAGNEKLFF
>TRBD2|.|TRBV9|TRBJ2-2
TGTGCCAGCAGCGCGACTAGCGGGGGGTTCACCGGGGAGCTGTTTTTT
CASSATSGGFTGELFF
>TRBD1|.|TRBV5-4|TRBJ1-1
TGTGCCAGCAGATCCGGGACAGGTATTACTGAAGCTTTCTTT
CASRSGTGITEAFF
>.|.|TRBV5-1|TRBJ1-2
TGCGCCAGCAGCTTGGAGATAGGAGCTAACTATGGCTACACCTTC
CASSLEIGANYGYTF
>.|once|TRBV6-5|TRBJ1-2
TGTGCCAGCAGTGAAGCCGGGGGACTTGGCTACACCTTC
CASSEAGGLGYTF
>TRBD2|.|TRBV9|TRBJ2-5
TGTGCCAGCAGCGTAGGGCTAGCGGGGGGGCAAGAGACCCAGTACTTC
CASSVGLAGGQETQYF
>.|.|TRBV30|TRBJ1-6
TGTGCCTGGAGTGGACCTCCGGGGAGGCGGAATTCACCCCTCCACTTT
CAWSGPPGRRNSPLHF
>TRBD1|.|TRBV15|TRBJ1-2
TGTGCCACCAGCAGAGATCTATCGACAGGGCGCAACTATGGCTACACCTTC
CATSRDLSTGRNYGYTF
>.|.|TRBV7-9|TRBJ2-7
TGTGCCAGCACCTCCAACCCCGGGGGAACCTACGAGCAGTACTTC
CASTSNPGGTYEQYF
>TRBD2|.|TRBV7-9|TRBJ2-7
TGTGCCAGTGGAATAGCGGGAGCCGGGTCCTACGAGCAGTACTTC
CASGIAGAGSYEQYF
>TRBD1|.|TRBV11-3|TRBJ1-6
TGTGCCAGCAGTCGACAGGGGGCGCGTAGTTCACCCCTCCACTTT
CASSRQGARSSPLHF